This TCR beta chain was profiled in a study of CD8+CD57+ T cells in acquired aplastic anemia. Genomic DNA constituted the template upon which TCR beta VDJ and CDR3 profiling was performed. Using its own MiXCR run on the reads, TCRdb lists one record per CDR3 protein. The sample carries under 150,000 distinct CDR3 sequences, 41% recorded once. This clonotype came up a few times. At one of its ends the junction is not consistent with the germline gene, which may arise from a read error. The CDR3 covers 14 residues. Germline V gene sequence: CDR1 SQVTM, CDR2 ANQGSEA. The receptor comes from a human donor in good health, serving as a control. What was sequenced was sorted CD4+, CD8+, or CD8+CD57+ T cells (not recorded which) from PBMCs. The chain has TRBV29-1 and TRBJ1-1; D is unclear. CDR3 in amino acids: CSVEGTPRVTEAFF. As DNA, the CDR3 is TGCAGCGTCGAAGGTACACCAAGAGTCACTGAAGCTTTCTTT.